The rows below give T cell receptor beta chains drawn from one sample of a study of memory CD4+ T cells and cytomegalovirus serostatus. Clones were read by immunoSEQ multiplex PCR, and TCRdb kept only the in-frame ones, dropping some. The sample records under 65,000 clones, around 78% being singletons. Sequenced input: memory CD4+ T cells from blood. All receptors come from an adult in good health and CMV-seronegative. The CDR3 runs from the conserved cysteine through the conserved F or W. D genes are given only for firm matches. Clone size is stated in some rows and not others, as once, few, many or a class when expanded.

v_gene: TRBV9
j_gene: TRBJ2-7
d_gene: TRBD2
abundance: once
CDR3aa: CASSTGLAGTEQYF
CDR3nt: TGTGCCAGCAGCACCGGACTAGCGGGAACCGAGCAGTACTTC

v_gene: TRBV6-1
j_gene: TRBJ1-5
d_gene: NA
abundance: NA
CDR3aa: CASSERGRDQPQHF
CDR3nt: TGTGCCAGCAGTGAGAGGGGGAGGGATCAGCCCCAGCATTTT

v_gene: TRBV19
j_gene: TRBJ1-5
d_gene: TRBD1
abundance: NA
CDR3aa: CASSTGQGNQPQHF
CDR3nt: TGTGCCAGTAGTACTGGACAGGGCAATCAGCCCCAGCATTTT

v_gene: TRBV5-6
j_gene: TRBJ2-3
d_gene: NA
abundance: once
CDR3aa: CASSQAWGSTDTQYF
CDR3nt: TGTGCCAGCAGCCAAGCGTGGGGAAGCACAGATACGCAGTATTTT

v_gene: TRBV6-1
j_gene: TRBJ2-7
d_gene: NA
abundance: NA
CDR3aa: CASSSKYEQYF
CDR3nt: TGTGCCAGCAGTTCCAAATACGAGCAGTACTTC

v_gene: TRBV28
j_gene: TRBJ2-7
d_gene: NA
abundance: NA
CDR3aa: CASSLWDSSYEQYF
CDR3nt: TGTGCCAGCAGTTTATGGGACAGTTCCTACGAGCAGTACTTC

v_gene: TRBV7-9
j_gene: TRBJ1-1
d_gene: NA
abundance: NA
CDR3aa: CASSLRGGSGATEAFF
CDR3nt: TGTGCCAGCAGCTTAAGAGGGGGGTCAGGAGCCACTGAAGCTTTCTTT

v_gene: TRBV14
j_gene: TRBJ2-3
d_gene: TRBD2
abundance: NA
CDR3aa: CASSQGASGRWDTQYF
CDR3nt: TGTGCCAGCAGCCAAGGTGCTAGCGGGAGATGGGATACGCAGTATTTT

v_gene: TRBV2
j_gene: TRBJ1-2
d_gene: NA
abundance: NA
CDR3aa: CASSEEEAVTYGYTF
CDR3nt: TGTGCCAGCAGTGAAGAGGAGGCAGTTACTTATGGCTACACCTTC

v_gene: TRBV19
j_gene: TRBJ2-7
d_gene: NA
abundance: NA
CDR3aa: CASSKGAQNYEQYF
CDR3nt: TGTGCCAGTAGTAAAGGCGCCCAGAACTACGAGCAGTACTTC

v_gene: TRBV10-1
j_gene: TRBJ2-7
d_gene: NA
abundance: NA
CDR3aa: CASSRGPLYEQYF
CDR3nt: TGCGCCAGCAGTCGTGGGCCCCTCTACGAGCAGTACTTC

v_gene: TRBV5-1
j_gene: TRBJ2-6
d_gene: NA
abundance: NA
CDR3aa: CASSPWGPGANVLTF
CDR3nt: TGCGCCAGCAGCCCCTGGGGACCCGGGGCCAACGTCCTGACTTTC

v_gene: TRBV27
j_gene: TRBJ2-3
d_gene: NA
abundance: NA
CDR3aa: CASSSPRLAGADTQYF
CDR3nt: TGTGCCAGCAGTTCCCCGCGGCTAGCCGGGGCAGATACGCAGTATTTT

v_gene: TRBV28
j_gene: TRBJ2-5
d_gene: NA
abundance: NA
CDR3aa: CASSPPGREETQYF
CDR3nt: TGTGCCAGCAGTCCCCCCGGCAGGGAAGAGACCCAGTACTTC

v_gene: TRBV29-1
j_gene: TRBJ1-4
d_gene: TRBD1
abundance: NA
CDR3aa: CSVGSRDRGGGEKLFF
CDR3nt: TGCAGCGTTGGGTCCCGGGACAGGGGCGGGGGTGAAAAACTGTTTTTT

v_gene: TRBV6-5
j_gene: TRBJ1-6
d_gene: NA
abundance: NA
CDR3aa: CASRPGNSPLHF
CDR3nt: TGTGCCAGCAGACCGGGGAATTCACCCCTCCACTTT

v_gene: TRBV18
j_gene: TRBJ1-1
d_gene: NA
abundance: NA
CDR3aa: CASSPLIVANTEAFF
CDR3nt: TGTGCCAGCTCACCCTTGATTGTGGCGAACACTGAAGCTTTCTTT

v_gene: TRBV5-1
j_gene: TRBJ2-5
d_gene: NA
abundance: NA
CDR3aa: CASSFTGSGETQYF
CDR3nt: TGCGCCAGCAGCTTTACAGGGTCAGGAGAGACCCAGTACTTC

v_gene: TRBV19
j_gene: TRBJ2-1
d_gene: NA
abundance: once
CDR3aa: CASSPDRSSYNEQFF
CDR3nt: TGTGCCAGTAGTCCTGACAGGAGCTCCTACAATGAGCAGTTCTTC

v_gene: TRBV5-8
j_gene: TRBJ1-5
d_gene: NA
abundance: NA
CDR3aa: CASSAGQPQHF
CDR3nt: TGTGCCAGCAGCGCGGGACAGCCCCAGCATTTT

v_gene: TRBV28
j_gene: TRBJ1-5
d_gene: NA
abundance: NA
CDR3aa: CASSQGGRPQHF
CDR3nt: TGTGCCAGCAGCCAAGGGGGGCGGCCCCAGCATTTT

v_gene: TRBV14
j_gene: TRBJ1-6
d_gene: NA
abundance: NA
CDR3aa: CASSLQTGVSPLHF
CDR3nt: TGTGCCAGCAGCCTCCAGACAGGAGTTTCACCCCTCCACTTT

v_gene: TRBV27
j_gene: TRBJ1-2
d_gene: TRBD1
abundance: NA
CDR3aa: CASRRTGREGYTF
CDR3nt: TGTGCCAGCAGAAGGACAGGGCGCGAGGGCTACACCTTC

v_gene: TRBV2
j_gene: TRBJ1-5
d_gene: NA
abundance: NA
CDR3aa: CASSDPWGGGSNQPQHF
CDR3nt: TGTGCCAGCAGTGACCCTTGGGGAGGGGGGAGCAATCAGCCCCAGCATTTT

v_gene: TRBV5-1
j_gene: TRBJ1-1
d_gene: NA
abundance: NA
CDR3aa: CASSLEPVGGGWTEAFF
CDR3nt: TGCGCCAGCAGCTTGGAACCCGTGGGTGGGGGATGGACTGAAGCTTTCTTT

v_gene: TRBV7-2
j_gene: TRBJ2-7
d_gene: NA
abundance: NA
CDR3aa: CASSLDVGSSYEQYF
CDR3nt: TGTGCCAGCAGCTTGGATGTGGGGTCCTCCTACGAGCAGTACTTC

v_gene: TRBV11-3
j_gene: TRBJ2-2
d_gene: TRBD1
abundance: NA
CDR3aa: CASSLGQGGELFF
CDR3nt: TGTGCCAGCAGCTTAGGACAGGGAGGGGAGCTGTTTTTT

v_gene: TRBV10-3
j_gene: TRBJ1-2
d_gene: NA
abundance: NA
CDR3aa: CAITPFLMDGYTF
CDR3nt: TGTGCCATCACCCCTTTCCTCATGGATGGCTACACCTTC

v_gene: TRBV9
j_gene: TRBJ2-6
d_gene: TRBD1
abundance: NA
CDR3aa: CASSVEEGGQAFSNVLTF
CDR3nt: TGTGCCAGCAGCGTAGAGGAGGGGGGACAGGCCTTTTCCAACGTCCTGACTTTC